This TCR beta chain was recorded in a study of blood T cell repertoires in COVID-19. About the research overall: The United States, Italy and Spain supplied acute and convalescent COVID-19 samples. PBMCs, B-cell-depleted T cells, or T cells were the source of the cDNA or gDNA that made up the material.

Per the study methods: Reference gene primer amplification gave estimated nucleated cell counts. Some clones are missing from TCRdb's copy, which holds only in-frame ones; the method was immunoSEQ multiplex PCR. Clone size and V and J calls were adopted from that table, with D and trimming inferred from the DNA. The repertoire holds around 160,000 clones, with about 88% as singletons. CDR1 is KGHSH, CDR2 LQKENI, per germline. The CDR3 totals 12 residues. V trimming: 2 bases; J trimming: 13 bases; junction bases outside the gene matches: 3. The chain uses TRBV18 and TRBJ1-4, with 8 bases identical to TRBD1. Source material: peripheral blood. The TCR sequence derives from a man between 18 and 35 years old with acute or convalescent COVID-19. CDR3 sequence reads: CASSPGQGGLFF. CDR3 sequence (DNA): TGTGCCAGCTCACCAGGACAGGGAGGACTGTTTTTT.